What follows are 20 T cell receptor beta chains derived from one specimen sequenced in a study of control samples from healthy donors and cancer patients. Clones were sequenced by immunoSEQ multiplex PCR, and TCRdb holds only the in-frame ones, with some missing. The profile covers more than 150,000 clones, with about 93% appearing a single time and more than 1.1% taken by the ten largest. Sequencing was done on a sample of blood. The receptors shown here come from a man between 18 and 29 years old in good health.

The rearrangement uses TRBV29-1 and TRBJ2-1; D is unresolved. This CDR3 has 13 amino acids. Trimming shortened V by 0 bases and J by 0 bases, and 3 bases separated the two germline ends. Looked up from germline, CDR1 is SQVTM and CDR2 is ANQGSEA. The CDR3 is CSVEESSYNEQFF. DNA for the CDR3: TGCAGCGTTGAAGAAAGCTCCTACAATGAGCAGTTCTTC.

The CDR3 loop reads CASSPDRGNYGYTF. CDR3 DNA sequence: TGTGCCAGCAGTCCAGACAGGGGTAACTATGGCTACACCTTC. This rearrangement joins TRBV27 to TRBJ1-2; TRBD1 matches 8 bases. V was clipped by 5 bases and J by 1 base; unmatched bases: 3. The CDR3 sequence is 14 residues long. Looked up from germline, CDR1 is MNHEY and CDR2 is SMNVEV (reference sequence).

This sequence joins TRBV7-9 and TRBJ1-1, with D unresolved. V dropped 1 base and J dropped 2 bases, with 11 bases sitting between them. CDR1 SEHNR and CDR2 FQNEAQ come from the germline V gene (reference sequence). The CDR3 has 15 amino acids. CDR3 sequence: CASSLEYEGNTEAFF. As DNA, the CDR3 is TGTGCCAGCAGCTTAGAGTACGAGGGCAACACTGAAGCTTTCTTT.

This chain's CDR3 is CASATGVTYEQYF. DNA for the CDR3: TGTGCCAGCGCTACGGGGGTAACCTACGAGCAGTACTTC. The chain combines TRBV6-5 with TRBJ2-7; perhaps TRBD2 as D (6 bases). Trimming cost V 8 bases and J 2 bases, with 13 bases left between them. This CDR3 has 13 residues. CDR1 and CDR2 from the germline V gene are MNHEY and SVGAGI.

The chain combines TRBV2 with TRBJ2-5; no reliable D call. CDR1 and CDR2 from the germline V gene are SNHLY and FYNNEI. V lost 6 bases and J 3 bases, leaving 11 bases between the germline ends. This CDR3 spans 13 amino acids. Here the CDR3 reads CASRPVKKETQYF. For the CDR3, the DNA is TGTGCCAGCAGGCCCGTTAAAAAAGAGACCCAGTACTTC.

This clone was seen once. This chain links TRBV6-5 with TRBJ1-1; no firm D call. V was trimmed by 0 bases and J by 1 base, leaving 6 bases between them. This CDR3 is built from 14 residues. Per germline, CDR1 MNHEY and CDR2 SVGAGI. Here the CDR3 reads CASSYSAGNTEAFF. CDR3 DNA: TGTGCCAGCAGTTACTCGGCGGGGAACACTGAAGCTTTCTTT.

In this sample, this clone turned up once. The CDR3 loop is CASSGTAVSNQPQHF. Here the CDR3 DNA reads TGTGCCAGCAGTGGGACGGCTGTGAGCAATCAGCCCCAGCATTTT. The chain carries TRBV6-4 and TRBJ1-5; no definite D call. The germline gives CDR1 MRHNA, CDR2 SNTAGT. The V and J ends lost 4 bases and 1 base respectively, with 11 bases between them. The CDR3 loop spans 15 amino acids.

The genes are TRBV6-5 and TRBJ2-7, with D tentatively TRBD1 or TRBD2 (6 bases each). V shed 2 bases and J shed 3 bases, with 14 bases lying between them. Germline V gene sequence: CDR1 MNHEY, CDR2 SVGAGI. This CDR3 spans 15 amino acids. CDR3 bases: TGTGCCAGCAGTTACGCGCGGGACATCTTCTACGAGCAGTACTTC. Amino acids: CASSYARDIFYEQYF.

The chain employs TRBV30 and TRBJ1-3; D call uncertain. The CDR3 totals 14 residues. The V gene lost 2 bases and the J gene lost 2 bases, with 10 bases spanning the gap. Germline loops: CDR1 GTSNPN, CDR2 SVGIG (reference sequence). Written as DNA, the CDR3 is TGTGCCTGGAGTCATGAGGGAGCTGGAAACACCATATATTTT. It translates to CAWSHEGAGNTIYF.

The chain carries TRBV6-1 and TRBJ2-1; 10 nucleotides line up with TRBD2. V lost 4 bases and J lost 3; bases outside the gene matches: 6. The germline V gene encodes CDR1 MNHNS and CDR2 SASEGT. The CDR3 consists of 16 residues. The CDR3, as DNA: TGTGCCAGCAGTGTGCCTAGCGGGGGAAACTACAATGAGCAGTTCTTC. Its translation is CASSVPSGGNYNEQFF.

This sequence joins TRBV30 and TRBJ2-2; maybe TRBD2 (7 bases). Trimming cost V 3 bases and J 3 bases, with 17 bases left between them. Germline-derived CDR1 and CDR2 are GTSNPN and SVGIG (reference sequence). There are 16 residues in the CDR3. The chain's CDR3 is CAWRGGGLSDTGELFF. The CDR3 bases are TGTGCCTGGAGAGGGGGGGGACTTTCGGACACCGGGGAGCTGTTTTTT.

The chain carries TRBV7-9 and TRBJ2-7; a weak D match, TRBD1 (5 bases). The germline CDR1 and CDR2 sequences are SEHNR and FQNEAQ (reference sequence). The CDR3 is 14 amino acids. With 5 bases removed from V and 3 bases from J, the gap between germline ends came to 14 bases. The CDR3 sequence: CASSGLGPRYEQYF. DNA of the CDR3: TGTGCCAGCAGCGGCCTGGGGCCCCGCTACGAGCAGTACTTC.

This clone has just a few counts. The rearrangement links TRBV6-5 to TRBJ1-1, with D possibly TRBD1 on 6 matching bases. Germline V lookup: CDR1 MNHEY, CDR2 SVGAGI. Trimming shortened V by 8 bases and J by 1 base, and 8 bases separated the two germline ends. CDR3 length equals 12 residues. CDR3 in DNA: TGTGCCAGCTTACAGGGGAACACTGAAGCTTTCTTT. It is translated as CASLQGNTEAFF.

The chain carries TRBV18 and TRBJ1-3; TRBD1 is a possible D gene (5 bases). V was trimmed by 3 bases and J by 0 bases, leaving 9 bases between them. Germline V gene lookup returns CDR1 KGHSH and CDR2 LQKENI. This CDR3 spans 15 amino acids. The CDR3 loop reads CASSPPGSSGNTIYF. In nucleotides, the CDR3 is TGTGCCAGCTCACCGCCAGGGAGCTCTGGAAACACCATATATTTT.

J is TRBJ2-3 and V is TRBV6-1, with 16 bases matching TRBD2. V lost 3 bases, J lost 3 bases, and 6 bases stayed unmatched. This CDR3 spans 18 amino acids. Germline V CDR1 and CDR2: MNHNS, SASEGT. The CDR3 bases are TGTGCCAGCAGTGAGGGACTAGCGGGGGGGCCTTTAACAGATACGCAGTATTTT. Protein sequence: CASSEGLAGGPLTDTQYF.

The chain couples TRBV5-1 to TRBJ1-3; 7 bases are shared with TRBD1. Germline values: CDR1 SGHRS, CDR2 YFSETQ. V lost 8 bases, J lost 4 bases, and 9 bases stayed unmatched. This CDR3 region has 14 residues. The DNA of the CDR3 is TGCGCCAGTAGTTTACAGGGGACCGGAAACACCATATATTTT. It specifies CASSLQGTGNTIYF.

To note about this clone: This same CDR3 is encoded by further DNA sequences in the sample. This chain links TRBV19 with TRBJ1-2; the D is unclear. CDR1 is LNHDA, CDR2 SQIVND, per germline (reference sequence). V dropped 3 bases and J dropped 5 bases, with 4 bases sitting between them. The CDR3 loop spans 11 amino acids. The CDR3 coding sequence is TGTGCCAGTAGTATTGGGTATGGCTACACCTTC. Protein sequence: CASSIGYGYTF.

The V gene is TRBV27, the J gene TRBJ2-1, with unresolved D. The ends were cut back, 5 bases at V and 0 bases at J, with 11 bases in the middle. The CDR3 totals 15 residues. Germline lookup yields CDR1 MNHEY and CDR2 SMNVEV (reference sequence). CDR3 residues: CASSPGRSSYNEQFF. The CDR3 DNA is TGTGCCAGCAGTCCTGGTCGGAGCTCCTACAATGAGCAGTTCTTC.

This chain connects TRBV25-1 to TRBJ2-3; tentative D call: TRBD1 (6 bases). Deletions cut 4 bases from V and 5 bases from J, with 10 bases between. CDR1 is MGHDK and CDR2 is SYGVNS in the germline V gene. This CDR3 has 13 residues. CDR3 residues: CASSVLQGDTQYF. The CDR3 DNA sequence: TGTGCCAGCAGTGTACTACAGGGAGATACGCAGTATTTT.

V usage is TRBV19 and J usage is TRBJ1-1, with a weak D call TRBD1 (5 bases). V was shortened by 7 bases and J by 6 bases, with 18 bases between the two germline ends. The germline V gene encodes CDR1 LNHDA and CDR2 SQIVND (reference sequence). This CDR3 contains 14 residues. This CDR3 reads CASMNSGTIAEAFF. The CDR3 DNA sequence: TGTGCCAGTATGAACTCAGGGACTATAGCTGAAGCTTTCTTT.